Below, one T cell receptor (beta chain) is given with its context. This record belongs to a study of cytomegalovirus exposure and HLA in healthy donors. The J segment lost 2 bases and the V segment lost 2 bases, leaving 8 bases of the junction unmatched. The CDR3 extends over 16 amino acids. The germline gives CDR1 MNHEY, CDR2 SVGAGI. Primers: 60 Vbeta forward and 13 Jbeta reverse. Sequencing used immunoSEQ multiplex PCR; TCRdb keeps in-frame clones, though not all of them. Of roughly 120,000 clones in the sample, 73% are singletons; the top ten hold around 0.95%. The receptor was derived from a woman in her 30s in good health and CMV-seronegative. V usage is TRBV6-5 and J usage is TRBJ1-2; 7 bases agree with TRBD1. Sequencing was carried out using PBMCs. CDR3 sequence reads: CASSYLPGTENYGYTF. CDR3 bases: TGTGCCAGCAGTTACCTCCCCGGGACAGAGAACTATGGCTACACCTTC.